This TCR beta chain was profiled in a study of blood T cell repertoires in COVID-19. About the study: Spain, Italy and the United States supplied samples that represented acute and convalescent COVID-19. Sources were T cells, B-cell-depleted T cells, or PBMCs; the material itself was cDNA or gDNA.

The CDR3 length is 11 residues. Germline V CDR1 and CDR2: ENHRY, SYGVKD. The germline V and J ends were trimmed by 10 bases and 2 bases, with 8 bases remaining between them. In the original analysis: Reference gene primer amplification yielded estimated nucleated cell counts. Clones were sequenced by immunoSEQ multiplex PCR, and TCRdb holds only the in-frame ones, with some missing. For V, J and clone size, that table is used; D and trimming come from the DNA. The sample holds roughly 100,000 clones, around 83% seen once. Sample: peripheral blood. This sequence joins TRBV10-3 and TRBJ1-1; D not resolved. The receptor's source is a woman of 80 years or more with acute or convalescent COVID-19. This CDR3 is CATRHNTEAFF. In DNA, the CDR3 is TGTGCCACACGACACAACACTGAAGCTTTCTTT.